This T cell receptor (beta chain) is drawn from a study of blood T cell repertoires in COVID-19. Study in general: Collection of acute and convalescent COVID-19 samples took place in the United States, Italy and Spain. Sample material is recorded as cDNA or gDNA derived from T cells, B-cell-depleted T cells, or PBMCs.

Per the authors' pipeline: By means of reference gene primer amplification, nucleated cell counts were estimated. Data came from immunoSEQ multiplex PCR; TCRdb stores just in-frame clones and leaves some out. V, J and clone size were drawn from that table, and D and trimming were deduced from the DNA. The data contain about 70,000 clones, 86% of them singletons. The sample taken for sequencing was peripheral blood. This TCR derives from a human donor in a cohort sampled during active COVID-19.

The CDR3 DNA reads TGTGCCACCCAGGGTGCTAACTATGGCTACACCTTC. Its protein is CATQGANYGYTF. The chain couples TRBV19 to TRBJ1-2, with a tentative D call TRBD1 (5 bases). Germline CDR1 is LNHDA and CDR2 is SQIVND (reference sequence). V lost 10 bases and J 0 bases, leaving 9 bases between the germline ends. This CDR3 has 12 residues.